One and the same sample provided the 28 T cell receptor beta chains below, sequenced in a study of T cell responses to AZD1222 COVID-19 vaccine. Sequencing was performed with immunoSEQ multiplex PCR; in TCRdb, only in-frame clones are kept and a portion is missing. The table lists about 81,000 clones, 85% to 90% of them singletons. The specimen was peripheral blood, collected 28 days after the second AZD1222 dose. These TCRs come from an adult who received the AZD1222 COVID-19 vaccine.

The chain couples TRBV30 to TRBJ2-4; D might be TRBD1 (5 bases). The CDR3 spans 11 residues. The V gene's germline CDR1 is GTSNPN and CDR2 SVGIG (reference sequence). V dropped 5 bases and J dropped 6 bases, with 8 bases sitting between them. CDR3 sequence reads: CAWDSRNIQYF. The CDR3, as DNA: TGTGCCTGGGACAGTCGAAACATTCAGTACTTC.

The chain recombines TRBV21-1 with TRBJ2-5; whether TRBD1, the table's D call, matches the DNA was not checked. TRBV21-1 has pseudogene status. CDR3 length equals 16 residues. The CDR3 DNA is TGTGCCAGCAGCGCCTTGAGGGGCAGGGGACAAGAGACCCAGTACTTC. It yields the protein CASSALRGRGQETQYF.

This chain links TRBV18 with TRBJ2-4; 9 nucleotides align to TRBD1. CDR3 length: 18 residues. Trimming at V came to 4 bases and at J to 0 bases, leaving 10 bases not matched to a gene. Germline V gives CDR1 KGHSH, CDR2 LQKENI. Here the CDR3 DNA reads TGTGCCAGCTCACAGGACAGGGGAGGGTTACTAGCCAAAAACATTCAGTACTTC. This gives the protein CASSQDRGGLLAKNIQYF. Filled out from reference TRBV18 and TRBJ2-4, the complete variable domain reads NAGVMQNPRHLVRRRGQEARLRCSPMKGHSHVYWYRQLPEEGLKFMVYLQKENIIDESGMPKERFSAEFPKEGPSILRIQQVVRGDSAAYFCASSQDRGGLLAKNIQYFGAGTRLSVL.

The chain couples TRBV7-9 to TRBJ2-3; the D is unclear. CDR3 length equals 16 residues. CDR1 is SEHNR and CDR2 is FQNEAQ in the germline V gene (reference sequence). Trimming took off 7 bases at V and 7 bases at J, with 24 bases between the two ends. The CDR3 DNA is TGTGCCAGCATCCCTCACTATGGTGTTGCACAGAATACGCAGTATTTT. The encoded protein is CASIPHYGVAQNTQYF.

This chain links TRBV12-3 or TRBV12-4 with TRBJ1-1, with D unresolved. There are 11 residues in the CDR3. Trimming cost V 6 bases and J 3 bases, with 5 bases left between them. CDR3 region: CASRVYTEAFF. Written as DNA, the CDR3 is TGTGCCAGCAGGGTGTACACTGAAGCTTTCTTT.

The CDR3 nucleotides read TGTGCCAGCAGACTAACCGGGACTAGTACGAATGAGCAGTTCTTC. This codes for CASRLTGTSTNEQFF. This sequence joins TRBV6-5 and TRBJ2-1; 8 bases match TRBD2. The germline V gene encodes CDR1 MNHEY and CDR2 SVGAGI. There are 15 residues in the CDR3. J gave up 7 bases and V 6 bases, and 11 bases lay outside the gene matches.

This chain links TRBV28 with TRBJ1-2; D gene unclear. Germline CDR1 MDHEN, CDR2 SYDVKM. This CDR3 spans 13 amino acids. The V end lost 5 bases, the J end lost 4 bases, and 11 bases lay between the germline ends. The DNA for the CDR3 is TGTGCCAGCAGTGTGCAACAGTTCTATGGCTACACCTTC. It encodes CASSVQQFYGYTF.

This chain joins TRBV2 and TRBJ1-3; D is ambiguous. The length of the CDR3 is 16 residues. The V end was cut by 6 bases, the J end by 0 bases, with 15 bases between. Germline CDR1 reads SNHLY; CDR2 reads FYNNEI. CDR3 in amino acids: CASRGTMTNSGNTIYF. The CDR3 bases are TGTGCCAGCAGGGGTACAATGACGAACTCTGGAAACACCATATATTTT.

V is TRBV7-8 and J is TRBJ2-5; 9 bases fit TRBD1. Germline V gene sequence: CDR1 SGHVS, CDR2 FQNEAQ. Unmatched junction bases numbered 8, after V lost 1 base and J lost 5 bases. The CDR3 covers 16 residues. The chain's CDR3 is CASSLGLGDRAETQYF. The CDR3 DNA is TGTGCCAGCAGCTTAGGTCTGGGGGACAGGGCGGAGACCCAGTACTTC.

The rearrangement joins TRBV30 to TRBJ2-7; the D is unclear. The V gene's germline CDR1 is GTSNPN and CDR2 SVGIG (reference sequence). This CDR3 is 12 amino acids long. Trimming took 4 bases from V and 3 from J, leaving 10 bases between them. The CDR3 loop reads CAWIGQNYEQYF. The CDR3 nucleotides are TGTGCCTGGATCGGGCAGAACTACGAGCAGTACTTC.

This chain uses TRBV6-2 or TRBV6-3 with TRBJ1-1, with D uncertain. The germline V and J ends were trimmed by 4 bases and 11 bases, with 14 bases remaining between them. The CDR3 runs 12 residues. Per the germline V gene, CDR1 is MNHEY and CDR2 is SVGEGT. The CDR3 DNA sequence: TGTGCCAGCAGTTCCCGCTGGGATTCCGCTTTCTTT. Its translation: CASSSRWDSAFF.

V usage is TRBV20-1 and J usage is TRBJ2-2; D is unresolved. V was pared by 3 bases and J by 6 bases, with 5 bases between. This CDR3 comprises 11 residues. Germline V gene data show CDR1 as DFQATT and CDR2 as SNEGSKA (reference sequence). CDR3 protein: CSARGSGELFF. DNA for the CDR3: TGCAGTGCTAGGGGGTCCGGGGAGCTGTTTTTT.

The CDR3 loop is CASSFGTGDGTQYF. The CDR3, as DNA: TGTGCCAGCAGTTTTGGGACAGGGGATGGTACGCAGTATTTT. This chain connects TRBV27 to TRBJ2-3; 10 bases fit TRBD1. Germline assignment: CDR1 MNHEY and CDR2 SMNVEV (reference sequence). V lost 3 bases to trimming and J lost 8 bases; unmatched junction nucleotides: 5. The length of the CDR3 is 14 residues.

The chain has TRBV5-1 and TRBJ2-2; 8 nucleotides line up with TRBD2. Unmatched junction bases numbered 6, after V lost 4 bases and J lost 4 bases. Germline V lookup: CDR1 SGHRS, CDR2 YFSETQ. The CDR3 loop spans 15 amino acids. The CDR3 DNA reads TGCGCCAGCAGCCCCCTTGCGGGAGGCACCGGGGAGCTGTTTTTT. Its translation is CASSPLAGGTGELFF.

The chain combines TRBV5-4 with TRBJ2-7; possibly TRBD1 for D (6 bases). The CDR3 contains 16 residues. The V gene lost 5 bases and the J gene lost 4 bases, with 22 bases spanning the gap. The germline CDR1 and CDR2 sequences are SGHNT and YYREEE (reference sequence). The CDR3 region has the DNA TGTGCCAGCAGGGCCGGGACACGAGAACGTGGTTACGAGCAGTACTTC. As protein: CASRAGTRERGYEQYF.

The V and J genes are TRBV6-5 and TRBJ2-7, with D possibly matching TRBD2 (6 bases). V lost 0 bases, J lost 0 bases, and 9 bases lay in between. There are 15 residues in the CDR3. CDR1 is MNHEY and CDR2 is SVGAGI in the germline V gene. The CDR3 coding sequence is TGTGCCAGCAGTTACTCAGGCGGGGCCTCCTACGAGCAGTACTTC. It codes for CASSYSGGASYEQYF.

V and J are TRBV18 and TRBJ1-1; no reliable D call. The CDR3 contains 13 residues. Trimming left V 1 base short and J 3 bases short, with 6 bases between. Germline V CDR1 and CDR2: KGHSH, LQKENI. This chain's CDR3 is CASSPLQDTEAFF. The CDR3 DNA follows: TGTGCCAGCTCACCACTTCAGGACACTGAAGCTTTCTTT.

The rearrangement uses TRBV7-9 and TRBJ1-4; TRBD1 is a possible D gene (5 bases). CDR1 and CDR2 (germline): SEHNR, FQNEAQ (reference sequence). This CDR3 is built from 16 residues. Trimming took 1 base from V and 2 from J, leaving 11 bases between them. The DNA of the CDR3 is TGTGCCAGCAGCTTAGTTCCCGGGACTACTAATGAAAAACTGTTTTTT. Translation: CASSLVPGTTNEKLFF.

This chain joins TRBV6-5 and TRBJ1-1; a weak D match, TRBD1 (6 bases). Germline V gene sequence: CDR1 MNHEY, CDR2 SVGAGI. The CDR3 is 15 residues long. The V and J ends lost 0 bases and 4 bases respectively, with 12 bases between them. The CDR3 DNA reads TGTGCCAGCAGTTACTCGGGGCAACAGGGCACTGAAGCTTTCTTT. Its protein product is CASSYSGQQGTEAFF.

This clone was counted a single time. The chain carries TRBV27 and TRBJ1-1, with D maybe TRBD1 (5 bases). From germline, CDR1 is MNHEY and CDR2 SMNVEV (reference sequence). This CDR3 is 23 amino acids long. The V end lost 4 bases, the J end lost 0 bases, and 36 bases lay between the germline ends. The CDR3, as DNA: TGTGCCAGCAGTTCTTTATCCCTAATTACCCTGACTCTGGCAGGGTCCCTGAACACTGAAGCTTTCTTT. It is translated as CASSSLSLITLTLAGSLNTEAFF.

This chain links TRBV6-1 with TRBJ2-7; the D gene could be TRBD1 or TRBD2 (5 bases each). V lost 2 bases to trimming and J lost 3 bases, with 14 bases between them. The CDR3 runs 15 residues. Germline loops: CDR1 MNHNS, CDR2 SASEGT. CDR3 DNA: TGTGCCAGCAGTGAACGGTCAGAGGGGCACTACGAGCAGTACTTC. It codes for CASSERSEGHYEQYF.

The chain carries TRBV10-3 and TRBJ2-7; the match to TRBD2 covers 12 bases. The CDR3 is 14 residues long. Per the germline V gene, CDR1 is ENHRY and CDR2 is SYGVKD. V gave up 10 bases and J gave up 6 bases; unmatched junction bases: 10. In DNA form, the CDR3 reads TGTGCCAGTGGGACTAGCGGGCTCACAGGCGAGCAGTACTTC. Its protein product is CASGTSGLTGEQYF.

The DNA of the CDR3 is TGTGCCAGCAGCCAAGGATGGCGGGGGGGCCCTCGCCGATACAATGAGCAGTTCTTC. Encoded protein: CASSQGWRGGPRRYNEQFF. The J gene is TRBJ2-1, the V gene TRBV4-2; 9 bases line up with TRBD2. With V trimmed by 1 base and J by 4 bases, 14 bases remained unmatched. This CDR3 is 19 amino acids long. Germline V gene data show CDR1 as LGHNA and CDR2 as YNFKEQ.

This CDR3 is CASSSPNQPQHF. The CDR3 nucleotides read TGTGCCAGCAGCTCCCCCAATCAGCCCCAGCATTTT. This rearrangement joins TRBV11-2 to TRBJ1-5; unclear D gene. The V end was cut by 4 bases, the J end by 3 bases, with 4 bases between. Germline CDR1 SGHAT, CDR2 FQNNGV. CDR3 length: 12 residues.

V gene TRBV10-1 combines with J gene TRBJ2-5; no clear D. CDR3 length: 9 amino acids. Germline CDR1 and CDR2: WNHNN and SYGVQD (reference sequence). Here the CDR3 reads CTARETQYF. CDR3 coding DNA: TGCACAGCGCGGGAGACCCAGTACTTC.

The V gene is TRBV27, the J gene TRBJ2-7, with D perhaps TRBD1 or TRBD2 (6 bases each). The CDR3 runs 17 residues. V was clipped by 2 bases and J by 2 bases, with 19 bases between them. Germline-derived CDR1 and CDR2 are MNHEY and SMNVEV (reference sequence). CDR3 in DNA: TGTGCCAGCAGTTTAAGGGGGGCCCGGGACCGGACCTACGAGCAGTACTTC. As protein: CASSLRGARDRTYEQYF.

The J gene is TRBJ1-5, the V gene TRBV20-1; D is undetermined. Deletions cut 4 bases from V and 6 bases from J, with 7 bases between. The CDR3 length is 11 residues. Germline CDR1 is DFQATT and CDR2 is SNEGSKA (reference sequence). CDR3 DNA: TGCAGTGCTAATGTAGGTCAGCCCCAGCATTTT. It specifies CSANVGQPQHF.

This sequence joins TRBV11-2 and TRBJ2-7, with TRBD2 identical over 7 bases. V lost 1 base to trimming and J lost 4 bases; unmatched junction nucleotides: 13. This CDR3 is built from 17 residues. Per the germline V gene, CDR1 is SGHAT and CDR2 is FQNNGV. CDR3 sequence: CASSLVAPAGNQYEQYF. For the CDR3, the DNA is TGTGCCAGCAGCTTAGTTGCCCCAGCGGGGAATCAGTACGAGCAGTACTTC.